One and the same sample provided the 27 T cell receptor beta chains below, sequenced in a study of early T cells in non-severe SARS-CoV-2 infection. TCRdb re-analysed the 5' RACE reads in MiXCR, keeping a single row per CDR3 protein. The sample includes over 25,000 distinct CDR3 sequences, about 10% of them seen just once. Sequencing was performed on whole blood. The source of these receptors is an adult who was a healthcare worker with PCR-confirmed SARS-CoV-2 infection or an uninfected control (not recorded which).

This clonotype was detected a few times. The chain links TRBV24-1 to TRBJ2-5; TRBD1 matches at 9 bases. J gave up 4 bases and V 3 bases, and 5 bases lay outside the gene matches. The germline V gene encodes CDR1 KGHDR and CDR2 SFDVKD. This CDR3 spans 15 amino acids. CDR3 nucleotide sequence: TGTGCCACCAGTGATGGACAGGGGAGTCGAGAGACCCAGTACTTC. This encodes CATSDGQGSRETQYF.

This clonotype was counted many times. This chain connects TRBV5-4 to TRBJ2-3; 7 positions agree with TRBD1. The CDR3 covers 15 residues. J lost 4 bases, V lost 4 bases, and 9 bases had no gene match. Germline V CDR1 and CDR2: SGHNT, YYREEE (reference sequence). The CDR3 protein is CASSPQTGSPDTQYF. DNA for the CDR3: TGTGCCAGCAGCCCCCAGACAGGGTCCCCAGATACGCAGTATTTT.

This clonotype was counted many times. This rearrangement joins TRBV7-2 to TRBJ1-6, with 7 bases that match TRBD1. CDR3 length: 16 amino acids. The J segment lost 9 bases and the V segment lost 1 base, leaving 9 bases of the junction unmatched. Germline CDR1 reads SGHTA; CDR2 reads FQGNSA. The CDR3 DNA reads TGTGCCAGCAGCTTAGAGGGTACAGGGGTTGGTTCACCCCTCCACTTT. Encoded protein: CASSLEGTGVGSPLHF.

This clonotype has only a few counts. J is TRBJ1-5 and V is TRBV20-1; D possibly corresponds to TRBD1 (6 bases). The CDR3 spans 15 residues. V lost 5 bases to trimming and J lost 2 bases, with 16 bases between them. Germline lookup yields CDR1 DFQATT and CDR2 SNEGSKA (reference sequence). CDR3 sequence (DNA): TGCAGTGCTCCTGGCCGGGACATTCGCAATCAGCCCCAGCATTTT. Translated, it gives CSAPGRDIRNQPQHF.

This sequence joins TRBV29-1 and TRBJ2-7; tentatively, D is TRBD1 (6 bases). The germline V gene has CDR1 SQVTM and CDR2 ANQGSEA. The CDR3 consists of 11 residues. V lost 6 bases to trimming and J lost 3 bases, with 9 bases between them. The CDR3 here is CSVGHNYEQYF. In nucleotides, the CDR3 is TGCAGCGTGGGACACAACTACGAGCAGTACTTC.

This clonotype occurred many times. The chain carries TRBV7-2 and TRBJ2-7, with 12 bases lining up with TRBD1. With V trimmed by 4 bases and J by 4 bases, 2 bases remained unmatched. This CDR3 contains 14 residues. Looked up from germline, CDR1 is SGHTA and CDR2 is FQGNSA. This chain's CDR3 is CASSWGQGAYEQYF. The DNA of the CDR3 is TGTGCCAGCAGCTGGGGACAGGGGGCGTACGAGCAGTACTTC.

In its sample, this clonotype was seen many times. The chain recombines TRBV7-6 with TRBJ2-2; D perhaps matches TRBD1 (6 bases). From germline, CDR1 is SGHVS and CDR2 FNYEAQ. The V gene lost 6 bases and the J gene lost 2 bases, with 16 bases spanning the gap. This CDR3 comprises 16 residues. The CDR3 DNA sequence: TGTGCCAGCAGAAGACAGGAGGAACTCAACACCGGGGAGCTGTTTTTT. Protein sequence: CASRRQEELNTGELFF.

The sample holds many counts of this clonotype. The chain carries TRBV5-4 and TRBJ1-2, with 9 bases lining up with TRBD1. V dropped 4 bases and J dropped 4; count of bases not matched to a gene: 11. CDR1 SGHNT and CDR2 YYREEE come from the germline V gene (reference sequence). CDR3 length equals 16 residues. Here the CDR3 reads CASSGTRDRARYGYTF. In DNA form, the CDR3 reads TGTGCCAGCAGCGGAACGAGGGACAGGGCCCGCTATGGCTACACCTTC.

Ten or more counts support this clonotype. The chain combines TRBV4-3 with TRBJ1-6; TRBD1 might be the D (6 bases). This CDR3 region has 15 residues. Germline V CDR1 and CDR2: LGHNA, YSLEER. The V and J ends lost 0 bases and 11 bases respectively, with 14 bases between them. CDR3 loop: CASSQDWGTIAPLHF. Written as DNA, the CDR3 is TGCGCCAGCAGCCAAGATTGGGGGACAATAGCACCCCTCCACTTT.

This clonotype qualifies as medium-sized. The chain recombines TRBV10-2 with TRBJ1-1, with no clear D. Germline CDR1 is WSHSY and CDR2 is SAAADI. Deletions cut 2 bases from V and 4 bases from J, with 14 bases between. The CDR3 covers 15 residues. The CDR3 protein is CASSEGRLGVTEAFF. The CDR3 nucleotides are TGCGCCAGCAGTGAGGGACGGCTTGGGGTCACTGAAGCTTTCTTT.

This clonotype was seen repeatedly, ten times or more. The rearrangement uses TRBV18 and TRBJ2-7, with D unclear. The CDR3 runs 13 residues. Germline V CDR1 and CDR2: KGHSH, LQKENI. Trimming removed 2 bases from V and 2 bases from J, with 7 bases in between. CDR3 in amino acids: CASSPRETYEQYF. The CDR3 coding sequence is TGTGCCAGCTCACCAAGGGAAACCTACGAGCAGTACTTC.

A few counts support this clonotype. The V gene is TRBV7-2, the J gene TRBJ2-3; no definite D call. Germline V gene sequence: CDR1 SGHTA, CDR2 FQGNSA. The V end was cut by 1 base, the J end by 3 bases, with 8 bases between. This CDR3 has 14 amino acids. CDR3 DNA sequence: TGTGCCAGCAGCTTAGTAGGTCAGACAGATACGCAGTATTTT. Protein sequence: CASSLVGQTDTQYF.

This clonotype qualifies as medium-sized (0.01 to 0.1%). The chain is built from TRBV13 and TRBJ2-3, with D hard to call. The CDR3 is 11 residues long. Germline CDR1 PRHDT, CDR2 FYEKMQ (reference sequence). Trimming stripped 4 bases from V and 4 bases from J, with 3 bases between. The CDR3 DNA reads TGTGCCAGCAGCTCGTCAGATACGCAGTATTTT. This codes for CASSSSDTQYF.

This clonotype was detected many times. The rearrangement uses TRBV7-8 and TRBJ2-3; TRBD1 aligns across 8 bases. V lost 0 bases to trimming and J lost 0 bases; unmatched junction nucleotides: 11. This CDR3 contains 19 residues. Germline CDR1 SGHVS, CDR2 FQNEAQ. This CDR3 is CASSLARQGASTSTDTQYF. Here the CDR3 DNA reads TGTGCCAGCAGCTTAGCGCGTCAGGGGGCTAGCACCAGCACAGATACGCAGTATTTT.

V is TRBV9 and J is TRBJ2-1; TRBD1 matches 7 bases. Germline CDR1 is SGDLS and CDR2 is YYNGEE. This CDR3 has 14 amino acids. Trimming removed 3 bases from V and 4 bases from J; junction bases left unmatched: 4. The CDR3 DNA is TGTGCCAGCAGCGGGTGGGGACAGTACAATGAGCAGTTCTTC. Its translation: CASSGWGQYNEQFF.

Ten or more counts support this clonotype. The junction does not match germline at one end; this may be a read error. The rearrangement links TRBV7-7 to TRBJ2-4, with D possibly being TRBD2 (6 bases). The length of the CDR3 is 13 residues. Germline V gene sequence: CDR1 SSHAT, CDR2 FNYEAQ (reference sequence). CDR3 DNA: TGTGCTAGCAGCTTAGCGGTCGGGGACATTCAGTACTTC. It encodes CASSLAVGDIQYF.

This clonotype showed up many times. Here the CDR3 DNA reads TGTGCCAGCAGCTTAAATGCGGATACGCAGTATTTT. Translation gives CASSLNADTQYF. This chain uses TRBV11-2 with TRBJ2-3; D is unclear. The CDR3 extends over 12 amino acids. Trimming shortened V by 2 bases and J by 6 bases, and 6 bases separated the two germline ends. From germline, CDR1 is SGHAT and CDR2 FQNNGV. Full variable domain (outside the CDR3, taken from reference TRBV11-2 and TRBJ2-3): EAGVAQSPRYKIIEKRQSVAFWCNPISGHATLYWYQQILGQGPKLLIQFQNNGVVDDSQLPKDRFSAERLKGVDSTLKIQPAKLEDSAVYLCASSLNADTQYFGPGTRLTVL.

The chain joins TRBV6-2 or TRBV6-3 to TRBJ1-6; D not certain. CDR3 size: 14 residues. CDR1 and CDR2 from the germline V gene are MNHEY and SVGEGT. V was clipped by 0 bases and J by 9 bases, with 9 bases between them. The CDR3 is CASSYSTPSSPLHF. The CDR3 nucleotides read TGTGCCAGCAGTTACTCGACTCCGAGTTCACCCCTCCACTTT.

This clonotype was seen a few times. CDR3 residues: CASNTMGGDSNQPQHF. The CDR3, as DNA: TGTGCCAGCAACACTATGGGGGGAGATAGCAATCAGCCCCAGCATTTT. This chain joins TRBV12-3 or TRBV12-4 and TRBJ1-5; D perhaps matches TRBD1 (5 bases). V shed 7 bases and J shed 0 bases, with 16 bases lying between them. The CDR3 has 16 amino acids.

There are many counts of this clonotype. This chain joins TRBV6-6 and TRBJ1-5; D gene unclear. Trimming took 4 bases from V and 2 from J, leaving 9 bases between them. Germline loops: CDR1 MNHNY, CDR2 SVGAGI (reference sequence). The CDR3 extends over 14 amino acids. This chain's CDR3 is CASSLLSGNQPQHF. The CDR3 region has the DNA TGTGCCAGCAGTTTATTGTCCGGCAATCAGCCCCAGCATTTT.

The CDR3 loop reads CASSLADAQNIQYF. Here the CDR3 DNA reads TGCGCCAGCAGCTTGGCGGATGCCCAAAACATTCAGTACTTC. This chain connects TRBV5-1 to TRBJ2-4; D remains ambiguous. CDR1 SGHRS and CDR2 YFSETQ come from the germline V gene. Trimming left V 0 bases short and J 5 bases short, with 9 bases between. This CDR3 comprises 14 residues.

This rearrangement joins TRBV11-2 to TRBJ2-5, with 10 bases identical to TRBD2. Germline values: CDR1 SGHAT, CDR2 FQNNGV. CDR3 size: 15 residues. V gave up 0 bases and J gave up 2 bases; unmatched junction bases: 0. This chain's CDR3 is CASSLELAGQETQYF. The CDR3 DNA reads TGTGCCAGCAGCTTAGAACTAGCGGGACAAGAGACCCAGTACTTC.

The V gene is TRBV2, the J gene TRBJ1-1, with D unclear. Germline CDR1 SNHLY, CDR2 FYNNEI. Trimming removed 6 bases from V and 11 bases from J, with 22 bases in between. This CDR3 has 14 amino acids. CDR3 sequence reads: CASSPRVRQSYAFF. CDR3 nucleotides: TGTGCCAGCAGCCCTAGGGTTCGTCAATCGTATGCTTTCTTT. Based on the CDR3 plus reference TRBV2 and TRBJ1-1, the full variable domain is EPEVTQTPSHQVTQMGQEVILRCVPISNHLYFYWYRQILGQKVEFLVSFYNNEISEKSEIFDDQFSVERPDGSNFTLKIRSTKLEDSAMYFCASSPRVRQSYAFFGQGTRLTVV.

The chain combines TRBV30 with TRBJ2-7; D gene ambiguous. This CDR3 is built from 11 residues. Germline CDR1 and CDR2: GTSNPN and SVGIG (reference sequence). The V gene lost 4 bases and the J gene lost 5 bases, with 9 bases spanning the gap. CDR3 sequence: CAWNIRDEQYF. The CDR3 DNA sequence: TGTGCCTGGAATATACGGGACGAGCAGTACTTC.

This clonotype was counted only a few times. This chain uses TRBV12-2 with TRBJ1-2; TRBD1, as called in the table, went unchecked against the DNA. TRBV12-2 constitutes a pseudogene. CDR3 length equals 15 residues. CDR3 loop: CASRLSTGPIYGYTF. CDR3 nucleotide sequence: TGTGCAAGTCGCTTAAGTACAGGACCGATCTATGGCTACACCTTC.

The chain carries TRBV7-9 and TRBJ1-1, with D maybe TRBD1 (6 bases). The germline gives CDR1 SEHNR, CDR2 FQNEAQ (reference sequence). Trimming left V 5 bases short and J 6 bases short, with 13 bases between. The CDR3 has 13 residues. The CDR3 DNA reads TGTGCCAGCAGCCCGGTGACAGGCGCTGAAGCTTTCTTT. Its protein is CASSPVTGAEAFF.

A few counts support this clonotype. The CDR3 is CASSQSTGSSYNEQFF. CDR3 DNA sequence: TGCGCCAGCAGCCAATCAACAGGCAGCTCCTACAATGAGCAGTTCTTC. V is TRBV4-3 and J is TRBJ2-1, with D possibly TRBD1 on 5 matching bases. Trimming took 2 bases from V and 0 from J, leaving 11 bases between them. Germline lookup yields CDR1 LGHNA and CDR2 YSLEER. The CDR3 contains 16 residues.